This T cell receptor (beta chain) was identified during a study of graft-versus-host responses after intestinal transplantation. About the research overall: Transplants given to recipients were multivisceral, liver-intestinal, or isolated intestinal. Study-level findings and limits: There were GvH clones found in recipient marrow, and some of them appeared first in ileum or blood.

Assay: immunoSEQ multiplex PCR; the TCRdb copy retains only in-frame clones and omits some. This table holds about 110,000 clones, approximately 93% found once. About this clone itself: Its antigen is as yet unknown.

The receptor's source is a human donor who was the organ donor for an intestinal transplant. This material consisted of unstimulated CD8+ T cells sorted from spleen or lymph node cells, taken before transplant.

CDR3 nucleotides: TGTGCCAGCAGTGCTAGCGGGAGGGCCTCCGAGACCCAGTACTTC. It yields the protein CASSASGRASETQYF. The J gene is TRBJ2-5, the V gene TRBV27; 12 bases align to TRBD2. The trim removed 5 bases at V and 5 bases at J, leaving 6 bases unmatched. Germline V lookup: CDR1 MNHEY, CDR2 SMNVEV (reference sequence). There are 15 residues in the CDR3.